One and the same sample provided the 14 T cell receptor beta chains below, sequenced in a study of T cell repertoires in cytomegalovirus infection. TCRdb called the reads again in MiXCR, with one record for every CDR3 protein. The sample includes about 570,000 distinct CDR3 sequences, almost 40% of them seen just once. For these TCRs, the target antigens are not known. This material consisted of cultured PBMCs, taken from culture after CMV antigen stimulation. The receptors originated from a human donor in good health (CMV status not recorded). Some clones in this sample may be carry-over from other donors' samples.

This chain links TRBV6-1 with TRBJ1-5; unclear D gene. V was shortened by 5 bases and J by 1 base, with 18 bases between the two germline ends. This CDR3 contains 17 residues. In germline, CDR1 is MNHNS, CDR2 SASEGT. The CDR3 reads CASSYRAATLSNQPQHF. CDR3 nucleotide sequence: TGTGCCAGCAGTTACCGGGCAGCGACGCTAAGCAATCAGCCCCAGCATTTT.

The chain recombines TRBV7-2 with TRBJ2-7; no definite D call. The CDR3 has 18 residues. Germline V gene sequence: CDR1 SGHTA, CDR2 FQGNSA. Trimming shortened V by 1 base and J by 0 bases, and 19 bases separated the two germline ends. The CDR3 DNA sequence: TGTGCCAGCAGCTTAGAAGGCAGGATTCCCTATTACTCCTACGAGCAGTACTTC. Translating it yields CASSLEGRIPYYSYEQYF.

With respect to this clonotype: The junction shows a germline mismatch at one end, possibly a read error. V usage is TRBV20-1 and J usage is TRBJ2-3; either TRBD1 or TRBD2 may fit D (5 bases each). Germline loops: CDR1 DFQATT, CDR2 SNEGSKA (reference sequence). The CDR3 is made up of 11 amino acids. CDR3 protein: CSAREGNTQYF. CDR3 bases: TGCAGTGCGAGAGAGGGGAATACGCAGTATTTT.

DNA for the CDR3: TGTGCCGGTTCGGGACAGGGTCCCCCAGATACGCAGTATTTT. This codes for CAGSGQGPPDTQYF. This chain links TRBV6-1 with TRBJ2-3, with 9 bases fitting TRBD1. The J segment lost 4 bases and the V segment lost 11 bases, leaving 10 bases of the junction unmatched. In germline, CDR1 is MNHNS, CDR2 SASEGT. The CDR3 has 14 amino acids.

The CDR3 spells CASSIRQGATDEQFF. The DNA of the CDR3 is TGTGCCAGCAGCATCCGACAGGGGGCCACGGATGAGCAGTTCTTC. This chain links TRBV7-9 with TRBJ2-1, with 10 bases fitting TRBD1. The V and J ends lost 5 bases and 8 bases, in that order; junction bases with no gene match: 9. This CDR3 contains 15 residues. The V gene's germline CDR1 is SEHNR and CDR2 FQNEAQ (reference sequence). Complete variable domain (other parts from reference TRBV7-9 and TRBJ2-1): DTGVSQNPRHKITKRGQNVTFRCDPISEHNRLYWYRQTLGQGPEFLTYFQNEAQLEKSRLLSDRFSAERPKGSFSTLEIQRTEQGDSAMYLCASSIRQGATDEQFFGPGTRLTVL.

The CDR3 coding sequence is TGCGCCAGCAGCCCGAGGGACAGGGGAACTGGAAACACCATATATTTT. It codes for CASSPRDRGTGNTIYF. The chain combines TRBV5-1 with TRBJ1-3; 10 bases are shared with TRBD1. V was pared by 4 bases and J by 2 bases, with 6 bases of the junction left unmatched. CDR3 length equals 16 residues. The V gene's germline CDR1 is SGHRS and CDR2 YFSETQ. The variable domain in full, with the rest retrieved from reference TRBV5-1 and TRBJ1-3, is KAGVTQTPRYLIKTRGQQVTLSCSPISGHRSVSWYQQTPGQGLQFLFEYFSETQRNKGNFPGRFSGRQFSNSRSEMNVSTLELGDSALYLCASSPRDRGTGNTIYFGEGSWLTVV.

The chain is built from TRBV19 and TRBJ2-1, with D tentatively TRBD2 (5 bases). V lost 0 bases and J lost 5, with 11 bases in between. Germline assignment: CDR1 LNHDA and CDR2 SQIVND (reference sequence). The CDR3 has 15 residues. The CDR3 region is CASSIDRAGNNEQFF. CDR3 in DNA: TGTGCCAGTAGTATAGATCGGGCCGGGAACAATGAGCAGTTCTTC.

The chain employs TRBV7-2 and TRBJ2-1; a possible D gene is TRBD2 (5 bases). With 6 bases removed from V and 0 bases from J, the gap between germline ends came to 12 bases. The CDR3 has 15 amino acids. CDR1 is SGHTA and CDR2 is FQGNSA in the germline V gene. The CDR3 nucleotides are TGTGCCAGCAGTCCAGAGGGAGCCTCCTACAATGAGCAGTTCTTC. This gives the protein CASSPEGASYNEQFF.

The chain couples TRBV5-1 to TRBJ2-7, with TRBD1 matching over 9 bases. Germline V gives CDR1 SGHRS, CDR2 YFSETQ. J lost 2 bases, V lost 5 bases, and 8 bases had no gene match. The CDR3 totals 15 residues. CDR3 residues: CASRRTGVNAYEQYF. CDR3 DNA: TGCGCCAGCAGACGGACAGGGGTGAATGCCTACGAGCAGTACTTC.

The chain combines TRBV7-9 with TRBJ1-5, with 7 bases matching TRBD1. CDR3 length: 15 amino acids. From germline, CDR1 is SEHNR and CDR2 FQNEAQ (reference sequence). The ends lost 5 bases at V and 6 bases at J; junction bases unmatched: 10. The CDR3 here is CASSPRTGPIQPQHF. CDR3 coding DNA: TGTGCCAGCAGCCCGCGGACAGGCCCCATTCAGCCCCAGCATTTT.

The rearrangement joins TRBV11-2 to TRBJ2-3; no firm D call. Trimming removed 6 bases from V and 4 bases from J, with 5 bases in between. CDR1 and CDR2 from the germline V gene are SGHAT and FQNNGV. The CDR3 is 11 amino acids. CDR3 in amino acids: CASRTADTQYF. CDR3 bases: TGTGCCAGCAGGACGGCAGATACGCAGTATTTT.

V usage is TRBV11-2 and J usage is TRBJ2-1; D remains unclear. CDR3 size: 15 residues. Trimming took off 1 base at V and 2 bases at J, with 9 bases between the two ends. CDR1 and CDR2 from the germline V gene are SGHAT and FQNNGV. The chain's CDR3 is CASSLAGPTYNEQFF. The CDR3 DNA is TGTGCCAGCAGCTTAGCGGGTCCAACCTACAATGAGCAGTTCTTC.

The J gene is TRBJ2-7, the V gene TRBV7-6; 14 nucleotides match TRBD2. Trimming at V came to 5 bases and at J to 7 bases, leaving 10 bases not matched to a gene. CDR3 size: 16 residues. Germline CDR1 and CDR2: SGHVS and FNYEAQ. CDR3 amino acids: CASSKGLAGGYAEQYF. CDR3 bases: TGTGCCAGCAGCAAAGGACTAGCGGGGGGCTACGCGGAGCAGTACTTC.

This clonotype has just one count. The J gene is TRBJ1-2, the V gene TRBV7-6; D call uncertain. Germline V gene sequence: CDR1 SGHVS, CDR2 FNYEAQ. There are 13 residues in the CDR3. V was shortened by 1 base and J by 4 bases, with 7 bases between the two germline ends. CDR3 sequence reads: CASSLDPTYGYTF. The CDR3 DNA reads TGTGCCAGCAGCTTAGACCCAACCTATGGCTACACCTTC.